These T cell receptor beta chains were read from a single sample in a study of liver allograft versus peripheral blood T cells. In TCRdb, the reads were re-called with MiXCR into one record per CDR3 protein. This sample has several thousand distinct CDR3 sequences, with 16% found just once. The receptors stem from a human patient who had a liver transplant. Some of the T cells might come from the graft donor. Both conserved end residues are part of each CDR3. Fields, in order: clone size, J gene, D gene, V gene, CDR3 DNA, CDR3 protein. D genes are given only for firm matches. A row's size may be missing; if present it is once, few, many or a size class.

clone size: many
J gene: TRBJ1-6
D gene: .
V gene: TRBV20-1
CDR3 DNA: TGCAGTGCTGTTGATCGTCCGTATAATTCACCCCTCCACTTT
CDR3 protein: CSAVDRPYNSPLHF

clone size: .
J gene: TRBJ1-2
D gene: .
V gene: TRBV5-4
CDR3 DNA: TGTGCCAGCAGCTTCAATGACAGACTGATCTATGGCTACACCTTC
CDR3 protein: CASSFNDRLIYGYTF

clone size: medium-sized
J gene: TRBJ1-6
D gene: .
V gene: TRBV7-9
CDR3 DNA: TGTGCCAGCAGCTTAGGTAAGGGGGGGAATTCACCCCTCCACTTT
CDR3 protein: CASSLGKGGNSPLHF

clone size: many
J gene: TRBJ2-7
D gene: .
V gene: TRBV20-1
CDR3 DNA: TGCAGTGCTAGAATCGCCGGAAGCTCCTACGAGCAGTACTTC
CDR3 protein: CSARIAGSSYEQYF

clone size: medium-sized
J gene: TRBJ1-4
D gene: TRBD1
V gene: TRBV20-1
CDR3 DNA: TGCAGTGCTAGACCCCCGGGACAGGGGGGTGAAAAACTGTTTTTT
CDR3 protein: CSARPPGQGGEKLFF

clone size: medium-sized
J gene: TRBJ1-5
D gene: TRBD1
V gene: TRBV24-1
CDR3 DNA: TGTGCCACCAGTGATGGGGGACAGGGCGACCAGCCCCAGCATTTT
CDR3 protein: CATSDGGQGDQPQHF

clone size: .
J gene: TRBJ2-7
D gene: .
V gene: TRBV20-1
CDR3 DNA: TGCAGTGCTAGGGGGCGGCCTGAGCAGTACTTC
CDR3 protein: CSARGRPEQYF

clone size: medium-sized
J gene: TRBJ1-2
D gene: .
V gene: TRBV19
CDR3 DNA: TGTGCCAGTAGGACCTCCGGAGGGTGGGACTATGGCTACACCTTC
CDR3 protein: CASRTSGGWDYGYTF

clone size: medium-sized
J gene: TRBJ2-1
D gene: .
V gene: TRBV6-5
CDR3 DNA: TGTGCCAGCAGTGAGCCAGGGGCCTCTCGCAATGAGCAGTTCTTC
CDR3 protein: CASSEPGASRNEQFF

clone size: medium-sized
J gene: TRBJ1-1
D gene: .
V gene: TRBV10-1
CDR3 DNA: TGCGCCAGCAGTGAGTCGCCGGTGGGCACTGAAGCTTTCTTT
CDR3 protein: CASSESPVGTEAFF

clone size: few
J gene: TRBJ1-5
D gene: TRBD1
V gene: TRBV6-6
CDR3 DNA: TGTGCCAGCAGTCGACCGGGACAGGGTGGCAATCAGCCCCAGCATTTT
CDR3 protein: CASSRPGQGGNQPQHF

clone size: .
J gene: TRBJ1-6
D gene: .
V gene: TRBV25-1
CDR3 DNA: TGTGCCAGCAGTGGGTTAAGGGCAGGACAGAATTCACCCCTCCACTTT
CDR3 protein: CASSGLRAGQNSPLHF

clone size: .
J gene: TRBJ1-4
D gene: .
V gene: TRBV2
CDR3 DNA: TGTGCCAGCAGTGGGGTCGACAGCTCTAATGAAAAACTGTTTTTT
CDR3 protein: CASSGVDSSNEKLFF

clone size: .
J gene: TRBJ1-4
D gene: .
V gene: TRBV7-9
CDR3 DNA: TGTGCCAGCACCCCAGGGCGGGCAACTAATGAAAAACTGTTTTTT
CDR3 protein: CASTPGRATNEKLFF

clone size: .
J gene: TRBJ1-1
D gene: .
V gene: TRBV5-1
CDR3 DNA: TGCGCCAGCAGCCGATCCCAGTCGAACACTGAAGCTTTCTTT
CDR3 protein: CASSRSQSNTEAFF

clone size: few
J gene: TRBJ1-3
D gene: TRBD1
V gene: TRBV11-2
CDR3 DNA: TGTGCCAGCAGGCCGGGACAGGGGTTGAACACCATATATTTT
CDR3 protein: CASRPGQGLNTIYF

clone size: medium-sized
J gene: TRBJ2-3
D gene: .
V gene: TRBV6-1
CDR3 DNA: TGTGCCACCCTCGGCTTGTCCCGCACAGATACGCAGTATTTT
CDR3 protein: CATLGLSRTDTQYF

clone size: .
J gene: TRBJ2-1
D gene: .
V gene: TRBV30
CDR3 DNA: TGTGCCCTGGGCATAAGCTCCTACAATGAGCAGTTCTTC
CDR3 protein: CALGISSYNEQFF

clone size: medium-sized
J gene: TRBJ1-1
D gene: TRBD1
V gene: TRBV6-2/TRBV6-3
CDR3 DNA: TGTGCCAGCAGTTCCACGACAGGGGCTGAAGCTTTCTTT
CDR3 protein: CASSSTTGAEAFF

clone size: many
J gene: TRBJ2-1
D gene: TRBD2
V gene: TRBV6-2/TRBV6-3
CDR3 DNA: TGTGCCAGCAGTCTGGGACTAGCGGTCTACAATGAGCAGTTCTTC
CDR3 protein: CASSLGLAVYNEQFF

clone size: large
J gene: TRBJ2-2
D gene: .
V gene: TRBV18
CDR3 DNA: TGTGCCAGCTCACCAACCATGAACACCGGGGAGCTGTTTTTT
CDR3 protein: CASSPTMNTGELFF

clone size: many
J gene: TRBJ1-1
D gene: .
V gene: TRBV12-3/TRBV12-4
CDR3 DNA: TGTGCCAGCAGTTTTCAGGGGCCCACTGAAGCTTTCTTT
CDR3 protein: CASSFQGPTEAFF

clone size: many
J gene: TRBJ1-2
D gene: .
V gene: TRBV12-5
CDR3 DNA: TGTGCTAGTGCCATATACTCAGGGGCTCCTAACTATGGCTACACCTTC
CDR3 protein: CASAIYSGAPNYGYTF

clone size: few
J gene: TRBJ1-2
D gene: .
V gene: TRBV4-1
CDR3 DNA: TGCGCCAGCAGCTACGGGACTCGGGATGGCTACACCTTC
CDR3 protein: CASSYGTRDGYTF

clone size: .
J gene: TRBJ1-1
D gene: .
V gene: TRBV5-4
CDR3 DNA: TGTGCCAGCAGCTCTCCCATGGGCCAGGCTGAAGCTTTCTTT
CDR3 protein: CASSSPMGQAEAFF

clone size: medium-sized
J gene: TRBJ1-2
D gene: .
V gene: TRBV6-5
CDR3 DNA: TGTGCCAGCAGTTACTCGAAAGGTTATGGCTACACCTTC
CDR3 protein: CASSYSKGYGYTF

clone size: .
J gene: TRBJ1-5
D gene: .
V gene: TRBV15
CDR3 DNA: TGTGCCACCAGCACCTCAGGCATCAATCAGCCCCAGCATTTT
CDR3 protein: CATSTSGINQPQHF

clone size: .
J gene: TRBJ1-4
D gene: .
V gene: TRBV3-1
CDR3 DNA: TGTGCCAGCAGTCAAGTCTTTTGGGGGGCCGATAATGAAAAACTGTTTTTT
CDR3 protein: CASSQVFWGADNEKLFF

clone size: .
J gene: TRBJ2-1
D gene: TRBD2
V gene: TRBV6-5
CDR3 DNA: TGTGCCAGCAGGGGCGGGAGCGGGGGGGCAGACAATGAGCAGTTCTTC
CDR3 protein: CASRGGSGGADNEQFF

clone size: few
J gene: TRBJ1-1
D gene: TRBD1
V gene: TRBV12-3/TRBV12-4
CDR3 DNA: TGTGCCAGCACCTTGAGGACAGGGCGGAACACTGAAGCTTTCTTT
CDR3 protein: CASTLRTGRNTEAFF

clone size: medium-sized
J gene: TRBJ1-4
D gene: .
V gene: TRBV7-2
CDR3 DNA: TGTGCCAGCAGCCCCGGACCGGTCGGCTTTAATGAAAAACTGTTTTTT
CDR3 protein: CASSPGPVGFNEKLFF

clone size: few
J gene: TRBJ1-3
D gene: TRBD1
V gene: TRBV29-1
CDR3 DNA: TGCAGCGTTGAAGACCCCGGGACAGGGGTTGGAAACACCATATATTTT
CDR3 protein: CSVEDPGTGVGNTIYF